This TCR beta chain was observed in a study of regulatory T cells in long-lasting Graves disease. Trimming cost V 5 bases and J 11 bases; bases outside gene matches: 12. This CDR3 region has 15 residues. CDR1 is SNHLY and CDR2 is FYNNEI in the germline V gene. Combining iRepertoire HTBI primers with Arm-PCR of CDR3 regions, the authors built TCR beta libraries. TCRdb called the multiplex PCR reads again in MiXCR, with one record for every CDR3 protein. The table includes roughly 560,000 distinct CDR3 sequences, about 12% detected once. This sample's time point: newly diagnosed GD, antithyroid drugs for less than 3 months. Extracted PBMC RNA gave rise to the TCR library. These data were also filed under a second study, of T cells in Graves' hyperthyroidism and ophthalmopathy. That report notes: The study used the HTBI primer set for a first-round RT-PCR of the TCR CDR3.

Sample: peripheral blood mononuclear cells (PBMCs), taken at new diagnosis, from a patient treated with antithyroid drugs. This clonotype was sampled from a woman under 40 with Graves disease. V usage is TRBV2 and J usage is TRBJ2-5; 12 bases map to TRBD2. The CDR3, as DNA: TGTGCCAGCAGTTTCCTAGCGGGAGGGCCGGGTGAGCAGTACTTC. Its translation is CASSFLAGGPGEQYF.